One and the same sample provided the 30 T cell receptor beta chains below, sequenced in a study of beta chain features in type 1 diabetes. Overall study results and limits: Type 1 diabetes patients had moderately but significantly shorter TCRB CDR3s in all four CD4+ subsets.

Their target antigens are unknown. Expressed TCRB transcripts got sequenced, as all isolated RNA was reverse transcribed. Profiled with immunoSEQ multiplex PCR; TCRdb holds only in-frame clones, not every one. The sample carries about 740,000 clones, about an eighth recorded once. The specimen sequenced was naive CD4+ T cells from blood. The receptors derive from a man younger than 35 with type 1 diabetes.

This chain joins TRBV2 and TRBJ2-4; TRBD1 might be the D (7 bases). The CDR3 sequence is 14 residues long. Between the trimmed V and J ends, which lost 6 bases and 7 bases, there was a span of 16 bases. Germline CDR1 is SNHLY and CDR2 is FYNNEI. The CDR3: CASRDGAGGNIQYF. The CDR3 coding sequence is TGTGCCAGCAGGGATGGCGCAGGGGGGAACATTCAGTACTTC.

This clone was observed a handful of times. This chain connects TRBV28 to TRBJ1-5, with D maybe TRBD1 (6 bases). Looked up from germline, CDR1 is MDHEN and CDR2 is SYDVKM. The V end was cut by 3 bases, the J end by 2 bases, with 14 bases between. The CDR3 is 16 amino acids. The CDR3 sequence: CASSFPGGPGNQPQHF. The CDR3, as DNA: TGTGCCAGCAGTTTCCCCGGGGGGCCCGGCAATCAGCCCCAGCATTTT.

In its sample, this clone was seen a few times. This CDR3 is CASSGGWPPRDTQYF. As DNA, the CDR3 is TGTGCCAGCAGTGGGGGTTGGCCACCTCGGGATACGCAGTATTTT. The V and J genes are TRBV2 and TRBJ2-3; no firm D call. The length of the CDR3 is 15 residues. From germline, CDR1 is SNHLY and CDR2 FYNNEI. The ends were cut back, 4 bases at V and 6 bases at J, with 17 bases in the middle.

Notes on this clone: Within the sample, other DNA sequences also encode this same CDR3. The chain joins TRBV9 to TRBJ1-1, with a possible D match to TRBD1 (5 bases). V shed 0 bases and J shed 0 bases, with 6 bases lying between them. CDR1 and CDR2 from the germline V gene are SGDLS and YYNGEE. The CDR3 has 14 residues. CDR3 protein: CASSVGGMNTEAFF. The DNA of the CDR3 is TGTGCCAGCAGCGTAGGGGGCATGAACACTGAAGCTTTCTTT.

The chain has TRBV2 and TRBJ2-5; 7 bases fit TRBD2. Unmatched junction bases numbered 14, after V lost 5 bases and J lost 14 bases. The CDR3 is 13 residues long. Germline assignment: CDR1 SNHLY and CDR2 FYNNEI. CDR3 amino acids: CASSREVAEAPYF. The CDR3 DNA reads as TGTGCCAGCAGTCGGGAGGTAGCGGAGGCCCCATACTTC.

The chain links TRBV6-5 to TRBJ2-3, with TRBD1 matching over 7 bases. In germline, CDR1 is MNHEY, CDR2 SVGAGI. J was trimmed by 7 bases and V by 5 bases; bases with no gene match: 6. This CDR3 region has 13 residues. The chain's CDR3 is CASSTTQGYTQYF. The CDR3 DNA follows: TGTGCCAGCAGTACTACACAGGGGTATACGCAGTATTTT.

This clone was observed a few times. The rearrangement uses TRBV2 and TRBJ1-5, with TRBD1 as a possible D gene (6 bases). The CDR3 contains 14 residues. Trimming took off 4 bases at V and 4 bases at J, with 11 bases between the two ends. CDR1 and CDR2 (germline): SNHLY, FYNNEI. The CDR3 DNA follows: TGTGCCAGCAGTGTTCAGGGGCAGAATCAGCCCCAGCATTTT. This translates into CASSVQGQNQPQHF. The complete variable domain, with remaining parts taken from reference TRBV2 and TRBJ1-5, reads EPEVTQTPSHQVTQMGQEVILRCVPISNHLYFYWYRQILGQKVEFLVSFYNNEISEKSEIFDDQFSVERPDGSNFTLKIRSTKLEDSAMYFCASSVQGQNQPQHFGDGTRLSIL.

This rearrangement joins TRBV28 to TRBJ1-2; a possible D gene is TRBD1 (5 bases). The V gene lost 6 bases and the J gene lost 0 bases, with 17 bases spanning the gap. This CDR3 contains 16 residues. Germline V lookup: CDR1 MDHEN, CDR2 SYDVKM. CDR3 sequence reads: CASSLAGTPANYGYTF. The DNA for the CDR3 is TGTGCCAGCAGCCTGGCCGGGACCCCAGCTAACTATGGCTACACCTTC.

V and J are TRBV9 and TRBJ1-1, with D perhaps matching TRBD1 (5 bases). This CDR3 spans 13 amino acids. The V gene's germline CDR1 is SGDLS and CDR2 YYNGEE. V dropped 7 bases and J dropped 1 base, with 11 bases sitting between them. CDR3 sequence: CASRAGPNTEAFF. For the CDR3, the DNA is TGTGCCAGCCGCGCGGGGCCGAACACTGAAGCTTTCTTT.

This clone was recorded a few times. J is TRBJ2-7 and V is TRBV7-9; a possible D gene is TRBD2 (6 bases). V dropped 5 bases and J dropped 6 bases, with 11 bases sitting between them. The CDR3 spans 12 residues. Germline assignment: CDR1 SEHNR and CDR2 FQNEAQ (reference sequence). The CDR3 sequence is CASSPGLTEQYF. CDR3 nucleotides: TGTGCCAGCAGCCCGGGACTGACCGAGCAGTACTTC.

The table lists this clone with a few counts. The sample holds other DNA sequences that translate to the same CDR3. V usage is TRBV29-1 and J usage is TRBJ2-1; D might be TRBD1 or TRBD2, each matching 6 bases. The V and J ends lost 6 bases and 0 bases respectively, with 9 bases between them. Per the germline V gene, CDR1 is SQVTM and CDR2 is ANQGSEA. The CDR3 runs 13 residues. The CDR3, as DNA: TGCAGCGTAGGGGGGAGCTCCTACAATGAGCAGTTCTTC. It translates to CSVGGSSYNEQFF.

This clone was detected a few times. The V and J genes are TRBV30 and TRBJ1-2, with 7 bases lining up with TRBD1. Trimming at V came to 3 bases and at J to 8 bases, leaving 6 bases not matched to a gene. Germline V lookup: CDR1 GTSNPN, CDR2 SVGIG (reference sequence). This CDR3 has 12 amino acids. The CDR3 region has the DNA TGTGCCTGGAGCTTAGGGGGCGGCGGCTACACCTTC. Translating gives CAWSLGGGGYTF.

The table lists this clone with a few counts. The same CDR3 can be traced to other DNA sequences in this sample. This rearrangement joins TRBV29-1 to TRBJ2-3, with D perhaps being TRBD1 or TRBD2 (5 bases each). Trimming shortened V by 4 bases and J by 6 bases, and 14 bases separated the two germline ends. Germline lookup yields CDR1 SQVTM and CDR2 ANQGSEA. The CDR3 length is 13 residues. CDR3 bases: TGCAGCGTTGCTGGGACCCTCACTGATACGCAGTATTTT. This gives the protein CSVAGTLTDTQYF.

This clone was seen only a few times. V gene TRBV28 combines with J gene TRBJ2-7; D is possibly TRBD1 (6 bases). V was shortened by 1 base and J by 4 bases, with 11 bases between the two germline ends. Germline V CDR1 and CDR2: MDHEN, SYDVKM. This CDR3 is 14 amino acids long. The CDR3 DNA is TGTGCCAGCAGTTTATTTACAGGGTTGTACGAGCAGTACTTC. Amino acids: CASSLFTGLYEQYF.

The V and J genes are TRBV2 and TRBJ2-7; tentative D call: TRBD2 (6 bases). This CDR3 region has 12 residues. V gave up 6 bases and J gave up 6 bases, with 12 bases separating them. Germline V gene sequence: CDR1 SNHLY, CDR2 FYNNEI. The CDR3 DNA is TGTGCCAGCAGAGGGGACTCTTCCGAGCAGTACTTC. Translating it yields CASRGDSSEQYF.

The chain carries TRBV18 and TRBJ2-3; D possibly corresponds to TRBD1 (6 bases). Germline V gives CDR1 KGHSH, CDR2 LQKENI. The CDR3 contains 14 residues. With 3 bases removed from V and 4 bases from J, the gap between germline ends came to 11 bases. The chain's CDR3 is CASSPDQGPDTQYF. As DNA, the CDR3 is TGTGCCAGCTCACCGGACCAGGGGCCAGATACGCAGTATTTT.

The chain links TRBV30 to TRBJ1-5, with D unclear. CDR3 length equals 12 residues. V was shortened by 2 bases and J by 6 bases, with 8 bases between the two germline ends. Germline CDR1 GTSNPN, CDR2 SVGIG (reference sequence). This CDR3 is CAWSNVVQPQHF. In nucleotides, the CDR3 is TGTGCCTGGAGTAACGTGGTTCAGCCCCAGCATTTT.

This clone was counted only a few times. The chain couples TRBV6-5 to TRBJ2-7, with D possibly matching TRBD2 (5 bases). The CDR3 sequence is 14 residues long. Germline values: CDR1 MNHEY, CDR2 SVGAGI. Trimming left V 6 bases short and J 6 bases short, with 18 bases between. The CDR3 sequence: CASSRNDLRGEQYF. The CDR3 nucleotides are TGTGCCAGCAGCCGGAATGACCTCCGGGGCGAGCAGTACTTC.

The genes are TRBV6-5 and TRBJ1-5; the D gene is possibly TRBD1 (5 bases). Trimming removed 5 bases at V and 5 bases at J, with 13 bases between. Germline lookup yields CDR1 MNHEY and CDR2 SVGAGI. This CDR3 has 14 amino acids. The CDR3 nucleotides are TGTGCCAGCAGTACCCCAGGGTCGGATCAGCCCCAGCATTTT. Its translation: CASSTPGSDQPQHF.

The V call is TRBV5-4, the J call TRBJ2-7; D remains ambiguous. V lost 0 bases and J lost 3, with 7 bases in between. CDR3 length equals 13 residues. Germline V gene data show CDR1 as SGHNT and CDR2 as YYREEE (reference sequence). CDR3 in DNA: TGTGCCAGCAGCTTGGAGGTCAGCTACGAGCAGTACTTC. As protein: CASSLEVSYEQYF.

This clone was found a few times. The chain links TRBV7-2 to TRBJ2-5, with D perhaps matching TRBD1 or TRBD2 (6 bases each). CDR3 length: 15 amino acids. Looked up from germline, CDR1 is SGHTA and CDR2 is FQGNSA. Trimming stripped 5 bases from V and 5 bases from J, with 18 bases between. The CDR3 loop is CASSRQAGQGETQYF. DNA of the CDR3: TGTGCCAGCAGCCGACAGGCGGGGCAGGGGGAGACCCAGTACTTC.

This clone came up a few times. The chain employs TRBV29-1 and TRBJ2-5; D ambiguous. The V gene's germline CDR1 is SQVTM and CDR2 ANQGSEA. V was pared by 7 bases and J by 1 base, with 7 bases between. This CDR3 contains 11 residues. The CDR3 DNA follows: TGCAGCGCAGGTATCCAAGAGACCCAGTACTTC. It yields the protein CSAGIQETQYF.

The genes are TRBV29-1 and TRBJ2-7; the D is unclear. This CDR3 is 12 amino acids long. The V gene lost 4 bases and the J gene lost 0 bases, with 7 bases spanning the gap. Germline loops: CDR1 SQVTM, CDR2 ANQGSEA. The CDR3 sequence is CSVVINSYEQYF. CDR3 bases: TGCAGCGTTGTAATTAACTCCTACGAGCAGTACTTC.

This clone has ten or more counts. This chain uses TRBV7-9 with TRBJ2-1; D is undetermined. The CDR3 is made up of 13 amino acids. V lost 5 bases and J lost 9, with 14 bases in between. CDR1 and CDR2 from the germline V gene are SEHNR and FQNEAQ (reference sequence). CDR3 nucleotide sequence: TGTGCCAGCAGCACTCTGAAGGTGGCTGAGCAGTTCTTC. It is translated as CASSTLKVAEQFF.

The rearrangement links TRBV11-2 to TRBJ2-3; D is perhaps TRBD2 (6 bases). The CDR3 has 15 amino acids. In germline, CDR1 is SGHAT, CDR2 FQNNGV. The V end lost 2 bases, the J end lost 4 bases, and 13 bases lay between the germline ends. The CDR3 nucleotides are TGTGCCAGCAGCTTAAACGGGGGAGGCGCAGATACGCAGTATTTT. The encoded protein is CASSLNGGGADTQYF.

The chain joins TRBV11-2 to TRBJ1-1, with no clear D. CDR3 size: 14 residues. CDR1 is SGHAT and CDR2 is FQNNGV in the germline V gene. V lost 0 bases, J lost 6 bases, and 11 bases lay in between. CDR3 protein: CASSLDRGLAEAFF. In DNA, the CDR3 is TGTGCCAGCAGCTTAGATCGAGGTCTAGCTGAAGCTTTCTTT.

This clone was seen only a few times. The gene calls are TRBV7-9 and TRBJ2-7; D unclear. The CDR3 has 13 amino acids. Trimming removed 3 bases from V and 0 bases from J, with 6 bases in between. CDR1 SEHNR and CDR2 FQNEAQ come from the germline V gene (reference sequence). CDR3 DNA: TGTGCCAGCAGCTTCGCAGGCTCCTACGAGCAGTACTTC. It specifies CASSFAGSYEQYF.

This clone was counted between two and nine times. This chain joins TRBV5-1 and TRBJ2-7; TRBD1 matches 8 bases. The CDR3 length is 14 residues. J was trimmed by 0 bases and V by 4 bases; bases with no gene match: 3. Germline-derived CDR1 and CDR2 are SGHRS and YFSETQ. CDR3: CASSGTGASYEQYF. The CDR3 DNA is TGCGCCAGCAGCGGGACAGGAGCCTCCTACGAGCAGTACTTC.

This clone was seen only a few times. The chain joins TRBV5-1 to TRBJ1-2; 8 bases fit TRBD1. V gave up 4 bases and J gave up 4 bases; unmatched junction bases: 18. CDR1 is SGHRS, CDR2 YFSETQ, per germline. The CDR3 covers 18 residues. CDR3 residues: CASSTTGQGDRPSYGYTF. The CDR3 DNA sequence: TGCGCCAGCAGCACGACAGGACAGGGTGATCGACCCTCCTATGGCTACACCTTC.

The CDR3 sequence is CASGPGIYEQYF. CDR3 nucleotides: TGTGCCAGCGGGCCGGGGATCTACGAGCAGTACTTC. The V and J genes are TRBV7-2 and TRBJ2-7; perhaps TRBD2 as D (5 bases). Germline V CDR1 and CDR2: SGHTA, FQGNSA. There are 12 residues in the CDR3. V shed 8 bases and J shed 3 bases, with 11 bases lying between them.